The clone carrying this T cell receptor (beta chain) has more than one count but fewer than ten. Its antigen remains unknown. A much larger clone differs from this one at a single base, so this may be a read error. The sample belongs to a study of blood T cells in healthy people across ages. Alongside a J-beta primer mix, a sample-barcoded 5' primer served in a second PCR lasting roughly 7 to 11 cycles. TCRdb called the 5' RACE reads again in MiXCR, with one record for every CDR3 protein. The sample holds 850,000 or so distinct CDR3 sequences, 29% seen once. Study-level points and caveats: Higher diversity, along with more naive CD4+ cells, distinguished long-lived donors from aged donors.

Isolating PBMCs gave at least 6 million of these cells per sample. The V and J ends lost 0 bases and 7 bases respectively, with 14 bases between them. This CDR3 comprises 15 residues. CDR1 and CDR2 from the germline V gene are SGHRS and YFSETQ. The origin of this receptor is an elderly woman in good health. Sequences were obtained from blood. V gene TRBV5-1 combines with J gene TRBJ2-1; the D is unclear. The CDR3 sequence is CASSLGDSYCNEQFF. The CDR3 coding sequence is TGCGCCAGCAGCTTGGGGGATAGCTATTGTAATGAGCAGTTCTTC.